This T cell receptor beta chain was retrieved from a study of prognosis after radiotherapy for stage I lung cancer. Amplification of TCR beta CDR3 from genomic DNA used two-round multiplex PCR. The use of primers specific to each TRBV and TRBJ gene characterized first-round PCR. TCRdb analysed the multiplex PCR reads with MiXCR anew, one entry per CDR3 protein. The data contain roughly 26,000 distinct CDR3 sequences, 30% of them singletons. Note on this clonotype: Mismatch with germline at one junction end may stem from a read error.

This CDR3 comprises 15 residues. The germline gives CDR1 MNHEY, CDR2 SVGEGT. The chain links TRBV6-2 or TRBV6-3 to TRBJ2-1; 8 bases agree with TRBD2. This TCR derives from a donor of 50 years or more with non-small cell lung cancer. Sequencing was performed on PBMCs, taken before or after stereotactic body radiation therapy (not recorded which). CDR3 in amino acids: CATTTSGGYYNGQFF. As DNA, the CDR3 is TGTGCCACCACGACCAGCGGGGGCTACTACAATGGGCAGTTCTTC.